There are a few counts of the clone carrying this T cell receptor beta chain. These data originate in a study of T-cell memory formation after mild COVID-19. About the study: Clusters were largely donor specific.

MiXCR, applied by TCRdb to the 5' RACE reads, yields one record per CDR3 protein. This table holds approximately 99,000 distinct CDR3 sequences, around 17% found once. The material sequenced was PBMCs or a T cell subset sorted from them (not recorded which). The source is a young man who had mild COVID-19 (a few samples of this study predate the infection). Cell type and time point are not known.

CDR3 DNA: TGTGCCAGCAGAAACAACAGGGATGGAAACACCATATATTTT. It translates to CASRNNRDGNTIYF. The J gene is TRBJ1-3, the V gene TRBV27, with D perhaps TRBD1 (6 bases). Germline V gene lookup returns CDR1 MNHEY and CDR2 SMNVEV (reference sequence). Trimming pared 6 bases from V and 3 bases from J, leaving 12 bases between. This CDR3 contains 14 residues.